Following are 7 T cell receptor beta chains from one sample sequenced in a study of T cells in Graves' hyperthyroidism and ophthalmopathy. The CDR3 regions of TCR beta were amplified from RNA transcripts. A set of HTBI primers served as the primers for a first-round RT-PCR of the TCR CDR3. TCRdb analysed the multiplex PCR reads with MiXCR anew, one entry per CDR3 protein. The data hold 600,000 to 700,000 distinct CDR3 sequences, with about 45% observed a single time. The sample taken for sequencing was peripheral blood or thyroid tissue (not recorded which). The receptors shown here come from an adult man with Graves' disease, either hyperthyroidism or ophthalmopathy (not recorded which).

This sequence joins TRBV4-1 and TRBJ1-2; 11 nucleotides match TRBD1. Germline V lookup: CDR1 MGHRA, CDR2 YSYEKL. Trimming cost V 3 bases and J 7 bases; bases outside gene matches: 7. The length of the CDR3 is 15 residues. The CDR3 loop is CASSHPGQGAGGYTF. Written as DNA, the CDR3 is TGCGCCAGCAGCCACCCCGGACAGGGGGCAGGTGGCTACACCTTC.

The chain recombines TRBV15 with TRBJ2-7; 8 positions agree with TRBD1. CDR1 LNHNV and CDR2 YYDKDF come from the germline V gene (reference sequence). CDR3 length: 12 amino acids. V was pared by 3 bases and J by 7 bases, with 2 bases of the junction left unmatched. This CDR3 is CATSRGDREQYF. In DNA form, the CDR3 reads TGTGCCACCAGCAGGGGGGACAGGGAGCAGTACTTC.

This clonotype was recorded at least ten times. V is TRBV29-1 and J is TRBJ1-1; D remains ambiguous. CDR3 length: 13 amino acids. V shed 8 bases and J shed 1 base, with 14 bases lying between them. In germline, CDR1 is SQVTM, CDR2 ANQGSEA. The CDR3 DNA reads TGCAGCTGGGAGGATAATAGGAACACTGAAGCTTTCTTT. This sequence encodes CSWEDNRNTEAFF.

Details on this clonotype: Mismatch with germline at one junction end may stem from a read error. The V call is TRBV2, the J call TRBJ1-2, with D possibly being TRBD1 (5 bases). Germline values: CDR1 SNHLY, CDR2 FYNNEI. The CDR3 runs to 14 residues. The CDR3 DNA follows: TGCGCCAGCAGGGACGCTCATTCAGGCTATGGCTACATCTTC. It codes for CASRDAHSGYGYIF.

This clonotype has just a few counts. V is TRBV7-9 and J is TRBJ1-5, with D possibly TRBD1 on 6 matching bases. Germline V CDR1 and CDR2: SEHNR, FQNEAQ (reference sequence). This CDR3 spans 15 amino acids. Trimming left V 6 bases short and J 2 bases short, with 14 bases between. CDR3 region: CASSENRVGNQPQHF. For the CDR3, the DNA is TGTGCCAGCAGTGAAAACAGGGTAGGCAATCAGCCCCAGCATTTT.

This clonotype was seen once. The chain employs TRBV25-1 and TRBJ2-7; 11 nucleotides agree with TRBD1. J was trimmed by 3 bases and V by 1 base; bases with no gene match: 5. Looked up from germline, CDR1 is MGHDK and CDR2 is SYGVNS. The CDR3 is 16 amino acids. The CDR3 bases are TGTGCCAGCAGTGAATTCGGGGACAGGGGGGACTACGAGCAGTACTTC. Protein sequence: CASSEFGDRGDYEQYF.

A word on this clonotype: Being one base from a much bigger clone, this may be a read error. V gene TRBV7-9 combines with J gene TRBJ1-1; D uncertain. V was cut by 4 bases and J by 11 bases, with 14 bases left in between. Germline V gives CDR1 SEHNR, CDR2 FQNEAQ (reference sequence). The CDR3 length is 12 residues. The CDR3 is CASSSTSVEAFF. The CDR3 DNA reads as TGTGCCAGCAGCTCCACGAGTGTGGAGGCTTTCTTT.